This TCR beta chain emerged from a study of blood T cell repertoires in COVID-19. Sequencing used immunoSEQ multiplex PCR; TCRdb keeps in-frame clones, though not all of them. The sample yields about 330,000 clones, 80% to 90% seen once. The germline V gene has CDR1 SGHVS and CDR2 FNYEAQ. V was shortened by 2 bases and J by 2 bases, with 15 bases between the two germline ends. The CDR3 loop spans 16 amino acids. The sample comprised PBMCs or T cells enriched from blood (not recorded which). The clonotype originates from a man between 25 and 39 years old who had recovered from COVID-19. This chain connects TRBV7-6 to TRBJ2-5; possibly TRBD2 for D (6 bases). CDR3 in DNA: TGTGCCAGCAGCTTACCCAAGGGACTGGGACAAGAGACCCAGTACTTC. This gives the protein CASSLPKGLGQETQYF.